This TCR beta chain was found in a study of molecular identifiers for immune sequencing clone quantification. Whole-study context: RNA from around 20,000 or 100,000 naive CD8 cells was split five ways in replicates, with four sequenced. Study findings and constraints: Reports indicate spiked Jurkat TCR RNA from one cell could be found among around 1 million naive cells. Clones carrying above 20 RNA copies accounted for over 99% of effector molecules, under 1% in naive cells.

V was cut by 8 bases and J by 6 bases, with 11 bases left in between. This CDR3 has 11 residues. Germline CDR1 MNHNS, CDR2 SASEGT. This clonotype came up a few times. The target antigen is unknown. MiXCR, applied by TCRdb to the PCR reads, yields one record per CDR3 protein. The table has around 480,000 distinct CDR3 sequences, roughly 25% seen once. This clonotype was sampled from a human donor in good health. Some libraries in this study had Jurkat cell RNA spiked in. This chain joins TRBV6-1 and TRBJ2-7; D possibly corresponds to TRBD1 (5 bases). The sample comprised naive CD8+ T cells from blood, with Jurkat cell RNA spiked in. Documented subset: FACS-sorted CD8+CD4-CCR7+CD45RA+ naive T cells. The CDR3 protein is CASRLGPEQYF. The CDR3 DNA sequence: TGTGCCAGCCGGTTGGGGCCCGAGCAGTACTTC.